These 20 T cell receptor beta chains originate from one sample sequenced in a study of blood T cell repertoires in COVID-19. The protocol was immunoSEQ multiplex PCR, while the TCRdb copy is restricted to in-frame clones and leaves out a portion. The sample has approximately 76,000 clones; 86% are singletons. The sequenced sample was peripheral blood. The receptors were sampled from a woman in her sixties with acute or convalescent COVID-19.

This chain uses TRBV3-1 (or the pseudogene TRBV3-2) with TRBJ2-3; weak D call: TRBD1 (6 bases). The CDR3 has 15 residues. Trimming stripped 2 bases from V and 2 bases from J, with 11 bases between. Germline V gene lookup returns CDR1 LGHDT and CDR2 YNNKEL (reference sequence). The CDR3, as DNA: TGTGCCAGCAGCCAACGCACAGGGATCACAGATACGCAGTATTTT. This sequence encodes CASSQRTGITDTQYF.

The rearrangement links TRBV27 to TRBJ2-1; 7 bases are a match to TRBD1. Germline CDR1 is MNHEY and CDR2 is SMNVEV (reference sequence). The CDR3 extends over 14 amino acids. V lost 8 bases to trimming and J lost 12 bases; unmatched junction nucleotides: 16. The CDR3 bases are TGTGCCAGCGCTCCTACACGACAGGGCGGTGGGCAGTTCTTC. Protein: CASAPTRQGGGQFF.

This rearrangement joins TRBV7-9 to TRBJ2-2; D is perhaps TRBD2 (5 bases). The CDR3 is made up of 14 amino acids. Trimming removed 8 bases from V and 4 bases from J, with 14 bases in between. From germline, CDR1 is SEHNR and CDR2 FQNEAQ (reference sequence). CDR3 sequence reads: CASVNSGGTGELFF. The CDR3 DNA reads as TGTGCCAGCGTAAACAGCGGTGGCACCGGGGAGCTGTTTTTT.

CDR3 DNA sequence: TGCAGTGCTAGTTCAGGGGCTGGCAATCAGCCCCAGCATTTT. As protein: CSASSGAGNQPQHF. The gene calls are TRBV20-1 and TRBJ1-5; tentatively, D is TRBD1 (6 bases). Trimming removed 3 bases from V and 2 bases from J, with 11 bases in between. The germline gives CDR1 DFQATT, CDR2 SNEGSKA (reference sequence). This CDR3 spans 14 amino acids.

This clone turned up a few times. This chain links TRBV29-1 with TRBJ2-7; D is undetermined. The CDR3 loop spans 10 amino acids. V was shortened by 6 bases and J by 3 bases, with 6 bases between the two germline ends. In germline, CDR1 is SQVTM, CDR2 ANQGSEA. CDR3 amino acids: CSVAGYEQYF. DNA of the CDR3: TGCAGCGTAGCCGGCTACGAGCAGTACTTC.

The CDR3 reads CASTSGLAGGLGTDTQYF. The CDR3 DNA is TGTGCCAGCACCAGCGGACTAGCGGGGGGGCTTGGGACAGATACGCAGTATTTT. V and J are TRBV13 and TRBJ2-3; 15 bases match TRBD2. This CDR3 region has 18 residues. Germline values: CDR1 PRHDT, CDR2 FYEKMQ (reference sequence). V lost 7 bases, J lost 3 bases, and 11 bases stayed unmatched.

CDR3 bases: TGTGCCTGGTTGGAGGGTTACGACTATGGCTACACCTTC. This codes for CAWLEGYDYGYTF. The J gene is TRBJ1-2, the V gene TRBV30; D uncertain. Looked up from germline, CDR1 is GTSNPN and CDR2 is SVGIG (reference sequence). The CDR3 is 13 amino acids. V was cut by 5 bases and J by 3 bases, with 13 bases left in between.

V is TRBV19 and J is TRBJ2-5; D remains unclear. The germline CDR1 and CDR2 sequences are LNHDA and SQIVND (reference sequence). The CDR3 has 15 residues. V was clipped by 5 bases and J by 3 bases, with 16 bases between them. The CDR3 loop is CASSPENLPKETQYF. The CDR3 bases are TGTGCCAGTAGTCCAGAAAATCTCCCAAAAGAGACCCAGTACTTC.

This chain links TRBV2 with TRBJ2-2, with 8 bases aligning to TRBD1. Germline assignment: CDR1 SNHLY and CDR2 FYNNEI. The CDR3 is 16 amino acids. J was trimmed by 1 base and V by 5 bases; bases with no gene match: 6. This chain's CDR3 is CASSRRGPRNTGELFF. The CDR3 bases are TGTGCCAGCAGTCGCAGGGGGCCTCGGAACACCGGGGAGCTGTTTTTT. The entire variable domain, with the rest obtained from reference TRBV2 and TRBJ2-2, is as follows: EPEVTQTPSHQVTQMGQEVILRCVPISNHLYFYWYRQILGQKVEFLVSFYNNEISEKSEIFDDQFSVERPDGSNFTLKIRSTKLEDSAMYFCASSRRGPRNTGELFFGEGSRLTVL.

The V gene is TRBV5-6, the J gene TRBJ1-2; D is unclear. The CDR3 is 12 residues long. Germline V gene lookup returns CDR1 SGHDT and CDR2 YYEEEE. V was trimmed by 6 bases and J by 4 bases, leaving 10 bases between them. The CDR3 spells CASTQEAYGYTF. CDR3 coding DNA: TGTGCCAGCACCCAGGAGGCCTATGGCTACACCTTC.

The chain has TRBV7-9 and TRBJ1-1; TRBD1 matches at 8 bases. The V and J ends lost 3 bases and 11 bases, in that order; junction bases with no gene match: 8. The CDR3 runs 13 residues. Germline lookup yields CDR1 SEHNR and CDR2 FQNEAQ (reference sequence). CDR3 region: CASSFGTGQAAFF. The CDR3 DNA reads TGTGCCAGCAGCTTCGGGACAGGCCAAGCGGCTTTCTTT.

J is TRBJ1-1 and V is TRBV5-1; 7 nucleotides align to TRBD1. Trimming removed 4 bases from V and 5 bases from J; junction bases left unmatched: 11. Germline V gives CDR1 SGHRS, CDR2 YFSETQ. The CDR3 totals 15 residues. The CDR3 loop reads CASSIRAGGGTEAFF. The CDR3, as DNA: TGCGCCAGCAGCATACGGGCAGGGGGAGGAACTGAAGCTTTCTTT.

V usage is TRBV5-1 and J usage is TRBJ2-1; no firm D call. The CDR3 consists of 13 residues. V lost 2 bases and J 3 bases, leaving 6 bases between the germline ends. The germline CDR1 and CDR2 sequences are SGHRS and YFSETQ. The CDR3 DNA reads TGCGCCAGCAGCTTACCCAGCTACAATGAGCAGTTCTTC. It translates to CASSLPSYNEQFF.

V gene TRBV12-3 or TRBV12-4 combines with J gene TRBJ1-2, with D maybe TRBD1 (5 bases). This CDR3 spans 13 amino acids. V lost 5 bases and J 7 bases, leaving 14 bases between the germline ends. The CDR3 DNA follows: TGTGCCAGCAGTCACAGGCGGTTGGGTGGCTACACCTTC. The encoded protein is CASSHRRLGGYTF.

The chain couples TRBV5-4 to TRBJ1-4; no reliable D call. The CDR3 spans 14 residues. The germline CDR1 and CDR2 sequences are SGHNT and YYREEE (reference sequence). Trimming removed 2 bases from V and 7 bases from J, with 12 bases in between. The CDR3 DNA follows: TGTGCCAGCAGCTTAGGGAGCGACCGTGAAAAACTGTTTTTT. Its translation: CASSLGSDREKLFF.

V usage is TRBV23-1 and J usage is TRBJ2-1; D perhaps matches TRBD1 (5 bases). TRBV23-1 is an open reading frame whose function is uncertain. The CDR3 consists of 11 residues. With 7 bases removed from V and 5 bases from J, the gap between germline ends came to 6 bases. CDR3 loop: CASKTDNEQFF. CDR3 DNA: TGCGCCAGCAAGACAGACAATGAGCAGTTCTTC.

The chain links TRBV4-3 to TRBJ2-5, with 9 bases aligning to TRBD1. The CDR3 contains 14 residues. The germline V gene encodes CDR1 LGHNA and CDR2 YSLEER. Germline trimming cut 4 bases from V and 5 bases from J; bases unmatched to any gene: 5. The CDR3 DNA is TGCGCCAGCAGCCGGACAGGGGTGGCGGAGACCCAGTACTTC. This sequence encodes CASSRTGVAETQYF.

The chain joins TRBV28 to TRBJ1-5; TRBD1 is a possible D gene (5 bases). This CDR3 is 14 amino acids long. The germline V gene encodes CDR1 MDHEN and CDR2 SYDVKM. V shed 6 bases and J shed 0 bases, with 9 bases lying between them. The CDR3 region has the DNA TGTGCCAGCAGCATACAGGATAGCAATCAGCCCCAGCATTTT. Protein product: CASSIQDSNQPQHF.

The chain recombines TRBV19 with TRBJ1-2; TRBD1 matches 9 bases. J lost 4 bases, V lost 4 bases, and 4 bases had no gene match. The CDR3 runs to 14 residues. From germline, CDR1 is LNHDA and CDR2 SQIVND (reference sequence). The chain's CDR3 is CASSNRGPVYGYTF. For the CDR3, the DNA is TGTGCCAGTAGTAACAGGGGGCCGGTCTATGGCTACACCTTC.

The genes are TRBV11-2 and TRBJ1-2, with 7 bases aligning to TRBD1. V lost 5 bases, J lost 6 bases, and 12 bases stayed unmatched. The CDR3 extends over 15 amino acids. CDR1 and CDR2 from the germline V gene are SGHAT and FQNNGV. The CDR3 nucleotides read TGTGCCAGCAGCACAACAGGGGATTCACTCCATGGCTACACCTTC. The encoded protein is CASSTTGDSLHGYTF.